Listed here are 29 T cell receptor beta chains from one sample, sequenced in a study of shared clonotypes between healthy human individuals. The method was immunoSEQ multiplex PCR; TCRdb's version includes in-frame clones alone and lacks a portion of them. The sample has about 820,000 clones; 80% to 95% are singletons. Naive CD8 cells were CD45RO-negative, positively selected for CCR7, excluding terminally differentiated effector memory CD45RA+ cells. The sequencing input was naive CD8+ T cells sorted from blood. The receptors were sampled from a man aged 30-40 years in good health.

V gene TRBV5-6 combines with J gene TRBJ2-7; D unresolved. V was cut by 4 bases and J by 0 bases, with 5 bases left in between. The length of the CDR3 is 12 residues. CDR1 and CDR2 from the germline V gene are SGHDT and YYEEEE. The CDR3 loop is CASSQSSYEQYF. CDR3 coding DNA: TGTGCCAGCAGCCAGAGCTCCTACGAGCAGTACTTC.

CDR3 bases: TGTGCCAGCAGCCCCTCCAGTTCGGGACCTTACAATGAGCAGTTCTTC. Its protein product is CASSPSSSGPYNEQFF. The V and J genes are TRBV11-3 and TRBJ2-1; D could derive from TRBD1 or TRBD2 (5 bases each). The CDR3 spans 16 residues. Germline values: CDR1 SGHNT, CDR2 YENEEA. Trimming removed 5 bases from V and 4 bases from J, with 18 bases in between.

The genes are TRBV15 and TRBJ1-1; 8 bases line up with TRBD1. Trimming took 1 base from V and 0 from J; bases not matched to a gene: 7. CDR1 and CDR2 from the germline V gene are LNHNV and YYDKDF (reference sequence). This CDR3 spans 17 amino acids. CDR3 sequence reads: CATSRAGTGGLNTEAFF. CDR3 in DNA: TGTGCCACCAGCAGAGCCGGCACAGGGGGATTGAACACTGAAGCTTTCTTT.

This chain links TRBV6-1 with TRBJ2-7; no definite D call. V was trimmed by 3 bases and J by 3 bases, leaving 9 bases between them. The CDR3 length is 13 residues. Looked up from germline, CDR1 is MNHNS and CDR2 is SASEGT. CDR3 sequence (DNA): TGTGCCAGCAGTGAGGTACCTGGCTACGAGCAGTACTTC. This translates into CASSEVPGYEQYF.

The J gene is TRBJ2-7, the V gene TRBV6-5; weak D call: TRBD1 (7 bases). Trimming took 8 bases from V and 7 from J, leaving 18 bases between them. This CDR3 is built from 13 residues. CDR1 and CDR2 from the germline V gene are MNHEY and SVGAGI. The CDR3 nucleotides are TGTGCCAGCCGGCAGGGGGGATCGGGGGAGCAGTACTTC. Its protein product is CASRQGGSGEQYF.

The gene calls are TRBV2 and TRBJ2-3, with TRBD1 matching 7 bases. Trimming cost V 5 bases and J 5 bases; bases outside gene matches: 10. Germline CDR1 and CDR2: SNHLY and FYNNEI. CDR3 length equals 15 residues. The DNA for the CDR3 is TGTGCCAGCAGTCCCGTCGTTACAGGGGAAGATACGCAGTATTTT. Translated: CASSPVVTGEDTQYF.

This chain connects TRBV10-3 to TRBJ1-5, with D possibly matching TRBD1 (5 bases). V lost 6 bases to trimming and J lost 4 bases, with 16 bases between them. The CDR3 has 15 residues. CDR1 and CDR2 from the germline V gene are ENHRY and SYGVKD. DNA of the CDR3: TGTGCCATCAGGGGCACAGGAGAGGGAAATCAGCCCCAGCATTTT. Protein sequence: CAIRGTGEGNQPQHF.

The genes are TRBV11-2 and TRBJ2-3; 13 bases match TRBD2. The germline gives CDR1 SGHAT, CDR2 FQNNGV. V trimming: 1 base; J trimming: 5 bases; junction bases outside the gene matches: 9. This CDR3 comprises 18 residues. As DNA, the CDR3 is TGTGCCAGCAGCTTAGTCGTAGGACTAGCGGGAGTTTTAGATACGCAGTATTTT. Translated, it gives CASSLVVGLAGVLDTQYF.

This clone occurred once. This rearrangement joins TRBV11-2 to TRBJ2-1; TRBD2 matches 10 bases. Losses at the gene ends were 1 base for V and 12 bases for J; bases not matched to a gene: 9. CDR1 SGHAT and CDR2 FQNNGV come from the germline V gene. There are 15 residues in the CDR3. CDR3 amino acids: CASSLGSGRATGQFF. CDR3 sequence (DNA): TGTGCCAGCAGCTTAGGAAGCGGGAGGGCCACGGGGCAGTTCTTC.

The chain uses TRBV6-1 and TRBJ2-1; D is possibly TRBD2 (6 bases). The V gene lost 2 bases and the J gene lost 4 bases, with 18 bases spanning the gap. The CDR3 contains 17 residues. From germline, CDR1 is MNHNS and CDR2 SASEGT. This chain's CDR3 is CASSEHIMASVYNEQFF. The CDR3 nucleotides are TGTGCCAGCAGTGAACACATTATGGCTAGCGTGTACAATGAGCAGTTCTTC.

The genes are TRBV9 and TRBJ2-1, with D possibly TRBD2 on 6 matching bases. The CDR3 is made up of 17 amino acids. Germline V lookup: CDR1 SGDLS, CDR2 YYNGEE. The germline V and J ends were trimmed by 4 bases and 4 bases, with 21 bases remaining between them. The CDR3 DNA follows: TGTGCCAGCAGCCAAGGCCTAGGTAGCGGATCATACAATGAGCAGTTCTTC. Translated: CASSQGLGSGSYNEQFF.

This chain joins TRBV2 and TRBJ2-1; possibly TRBD2 for D (6 bases). V lost 3 bases, J lost 0 bases, and 9 bases lay in between. This CDR3 comprises 15 residues. Germline values: CDR1 SNHLY, CDR2 FYNNEI. The CDR3: CASSEPSDSYNEQFF. In nucleotides, the CDR3 is TGTGCCAGCAGTGAGCCTAGCGACTCCTACAATGAGCAGTTCTTC.

This chain joins TRBV27 and TRBJ1-2; maybe TRBD1 (6 bases). Germline values: CDR1 MNHEY, CDR2 SMNVEV (reference sequence). V shed 1 base and J shed 6 bases, with 12 bases lying between them. The CDR3 extends over 14 amino acids. CDR3 in DNA: TGTGCCAGCAGTTTATTGGGAGGGGGGGATGGCTACACCTTC. This sequence encodes CASSLLGGGDGYTF.

As DNA, the CDR3 is TGTGCCAGCAGCCCCCCGTGGACAGATACGCAGTATTTT. Encoded protein: CASSPPWTDTQYF. This chain connects TRBV11-2 to TRBJ2-3; D gene unclear. V lost 5 bases and J 3 bases, leaving 9 bases between the germline ends. This CDR3 is built from 13 residues. Germline CDR1 is SGHAT and CDR2 is FQNNGV.

The CDR3 region has the DNA TGTGCCAGCAGCTCCAATTTTTACGAGCAGTACTTC. Translation: CASSSNFYEQYF. This rearrangement joins TRBV7-2 to TRBJ2-7, with D unresolved. V lost 4 bases and J lost 4, with 8 bases in between. Germline V gene lookup returns CDR1 SGHTA and CDR2 FQGNSA. The CDR3 covers 12 residues. Looking up the rest from reference TRBV7-2 and TRBJ2-7 gives the full variable domain: GAGVSQSPSNKVTEKGKDVELRCDPISGHTALYWYRQSLGQGLEFLIYFQGNSAPDKSGLPSDRFSAERTGGSVSTLTIQRTQQEDSAVYLCASSSNFYEQYFGPGTRLTVT.

This rearrangement joins TRBV15 to TRBJ2-7; D ambiguous. Deletions cut 3 bases from V and 0 bases from J, with 9 bases between. This CDR3 spans 14 amino acids. CDR1 LNHNV and CDR2 YYDKDF come from the germline V gene (reference sequence). The CDR3 reads CATSRGGSSYEQYF. For the CDR3, the DNA is TGTGCCACCAGCAGGGGCGGCAGCTCCTACGAGCAGTACTTC.

This clone came up a few times. The chain is built from TRBV6-5 and TRBJ1-1; 11 positions match TRBD1. The CDR3 is 16 amino acids. Germline CDR1 reads MNHEY; CDR2 reads SVGAGI. Trimming at V came to 2 bases and at J to 0 bases, leaving 2 bases not matched to a gene. The CDR3 DNA sequence: TGTGCCAGCAGTTACAGGGACAGGGGGATGAACACTGAAGCTTTCTTT. Residues: CASSYRDRGMNTEAFF.

The J gene is TRBJ2-7, the V gene TRBV5-4; either TRBD1 or TRBD2 may fit D (5 bases each). Germline CDR1 is SGHNT and CDR2 is YYREEE (reference sequence). The CDR3 contains 14 residues. V gave up 3 bases and J gave up 0 bases, with 10 bases separating them. CDR3 sequence: CASSSEGSSYEQYF. The CDR3 coding sequence is TGTGCCAGCAGCTCAGAGGGGAGCTCCTACGAGCAGTACTTC.

The gene calls are TRBV10-3 and TRBJ2-1, with 8 bases fitting TRBD2. Trimming removed 11 bases from V and 6 bases from J; junction bases left unmatched: 3. The CDR3 consists of 11 residues. Germline V CDR1 and CDR2: ENHRY, SYGVKD. The CDR3 loop reads CAASGGNEQFF. CDR3 nucleotide sequence: TGTGCCGCCAGCGGGGGCAATGAGCAGTTCTTC.

This chain links TRBV7-7 with TRBJ2-7; 7 bases match TRBD1. The J segment lost 5 bases and the V segment lost 1 base, leaving 8 bases of the junction unmatched. The length of the CDR3 is 15 residues. Germline V gene data show CDR1 as SSHAT and CDR2 as FNYEAQ (reference sequence). CDR3 loop: CASSLGDRAADEQYF. CDR3 DNA: TGTGCCAGCAGCTTAGGGGACAGAGCCGCGGACGAGCAGTACTTC.

V is TRBV28 and J is TRBJ2-5; no reliable D call. The V and J ends lost 6 bases and 3 bases respectively, with 20 bases between them. CDR1 and CDR2 from the germline V gene are MDHEN and SYDVKM. The CDR3 length is 16 residues. CDR3 region: CASRGYRVSTKETQYF. In nucleotides, the CDR3 is TGTGCCAGCAGGGGATATCGAGTTAGTACAAAAGAGACCCAGTACTTC.

The chain has TRBV7-9 and TRBJ2-1, with TRBD2 identical over 9 bases. The CDR3 is 17 amino acids. Germline CDR1 is SEHNR and CDR2 is FQNEAQ (reference sequence). Unmatched junction bases numbered 12, after V lost 5 bases and J lost 4 bases. The CDR3 region is CASSPKAREGPYNEQFF. The CDR3 DNA reads TGTGCCAGCAGCCCTAAAGCGCGGGAGGGCCCTTACAATGAGCAGTTCTTC. Full variable domain (outside the CDR3, taken from reference TRBV7-9 and TRBJ2-1): DTGVSQNPRHKITKRGQNVTFRCDPISEHNRLYWYRQTLGQGPEFLTYFQNEAQLEKSRLLSDRFSAERPKGSFSTLEIQRTEQGDSAMYLCASSPKAREGPYNEQFFGPGTRLTVL.

The V gene is TRBV15, the J gene TRBJ2-7; 9 nucleotides agree with TRBD2. The germline CDR1 and CDR2 sequences are LNHNV and YYDKDF (reference sequence). With V trimmed by 6 bases and J by 2 bases, 5 bases remained unmatched. The CDR3 sequence is 14 residues long. The CDR3 region is CATRASGTTYEQYF. CDR3 nucleotide sequence: TGTGCCACCAGGGCTAGCGGGACGACCTACGAGCAGTACTTC. The entire variable domain, with the rest obtained from reference TRBV15 and TRBJ2-7, is as follows: DAMVIQNPRYQVTQFGKPVTLSCSQTLNHNVMYWYQQKSSQAPKLLFHYYDKDFNNEADTPDNFQSRRPNTSFCFLDIRSPGLGDTAMYLCATRASGTTYEQYFGPGTRLTVT.

The rearrangement uses TRBV7-9 and TRBJ2-7, with 10 bases fitting TRBD1. Germline V gene data show CDR1 as SEHNR and CDR2 as FQNEAQ (reference sequence). Trimming took 4 bases from V and 2 from J; bases not matched to a gene: 8. The CDR3 is 16 amino acids. The CDR3 protein is CASSSPTGTGAYEQYF. CDR3 DNA sequence: TGTGCCAGCAGCTCCCCCACCGGGACAGGGGCCTACGAGCAGTACTTC.

J is TRBJ2-2 and V is TRBV28; D gene uncertain. The germline V and J ends were trimmed by 2 bases and 5 bases, with 12 bases remaining between them. This CDR3 contains 15 residues. In germline, CDR1 is MDHEN, CDR2 SYDVKM. The chain's CDR3 is CASSLRMGQTGELFF. CDR3 bases: TGTGCCAGCAGTTTACGCATGGGTCAAACCGGGGAGCTGTTTTTT.

This clone occurred once. This chain links TRBV15 with TRBJ2-5; 10 bases match TRBD2. Trimming cost V 5 bases and J 5 bases; bases outside gene matches: 8. The CDR3 spans 15 residues. Looked up from germline, CDR1 is LNHNV and CDR2 is YYDKDF (reference sequence). Here the CDR3 reads CATSGKREGRETQYF. The CDR3 coding sequence is TGTGCCACCAGCGGCAAGCGGGAGGGCCGCGAGACCCAGTACTTC. Full variable domain (rest looked up from reference TRBV15 and TRBJ2-5): DAMVIQNPRYQVTQFGKPVTLSCSQTLNHNVMYWYQQKSSQAPKLLFHYYDKDFNNEADTPDNFQSRRPNTSFCFLDIRSPGLGDTAMYLCATSGKREGRETQYFGPGTRLLVL.

The V call is TRBV9, the J call TRBJ2-7; D is possibly TRBD1 (5 bases). CDR3 size: 15 residues. Looked up from germline, CDR1 is SGDLS and CDR2 is YYNGEE. V was clipped by 2 bases and J by 2 bases, with 14 bases between them. CDR3 loop: CASSVETGFPYEQYF. CDR3 nucleotide sequence: TGTGCCAGCAGCGTGGAAACAGGTTTCCCCTACGAGCAGTACTTC.

This rearrangement joins TRBV19 to TRBJ2-7; 7 bases align to TRBD1. V lost 5 bases to trimming and J lost 6 bases; unmatched junction nucleotides: 10. The CDR3 totals 14 residues. Germline V gene sequence: CDR1 LNHDA, CDR2 SQIVND (reference sequence). CDR3 bases: TGTGCCAGTAGTGTTACAGGGGCTACCGGCGAGCAGTACTTC. This codes for CASSVTGATGEQYF.

The chain links TRBV27 to TRBJ2-5; tentatively, D is TRBD2 (6 bases). From germline, CDR1 is MNHEY and CDR2 SMNVEV (reference sequence). Trimming shortened V by 10 bases and J by 5 bases, and 23 bases separated the two germline ends. The CDR3 extends over 15 amino acids. As DNA, the CDR3 is TGTGCCACCAGAGGGTTCGCGGGGAAAAGGGAGACCCAGTACTTC. Its protein product is CATRGFAGKRETQYF.